This is a list of T cell receptor beta chains from one sample in a study of OX40 agonist ivuxolimab in advanced cancers. Repertoires were generated with immunoSEQ multiplex PCR, while TCRdb's copy carries only in-frame clones and drops some. The top ten hold approximately 1.8% of the sample, which has 50,000 to 65,000 clones, about nine tenths seen once. The sample in question was CD4+ or CD8+ T cells sorted from blood, obtained in a trial of the OX40 agonist ivuxolimab. Every receptor here comes from an adult with an advanced solid tumor such as melanoma, head and neck, liver or kidney cancer. Both conserved end residues are part of each CDR3. The order of the fields is V gene, clone size, D gene, J gene, CDR3 DNA, CDR3 protein. D genes are given only for firm matches. Size is stated for part of the rows, as once, few or many counts, or as a class when the clone is expanded.

TRBV7-2	-	-	TRBJ2-3	TGTGCCAGCAGCTTAGTCTTGAGCACAGATACGCAGTATTTT	CASSLVLSTDTQYF
TRBV5-5	-	-	TRBJ1-2	TGTGCCAGCGGTCTTCCAGGACGTACAAACTATGGCTACACCTTC	CASGLPGRTNYGYTF
TRBV7-2	-	-	TRBJ1-1	TGTGCCAGCAGCTTGGCAGGGTTGAACACTGAAGCTTTCTTT	CASSLAGLNTEAFF
TRBV19	-	-	TRBJ1-4	TGTGCCAGTAGTATTTCCAGGGACGAAAAACTGTTTTTT	CASSISRDEKLFF
TRBV6-5	-	-	TRBJ1-1	TGTGCCAGCAGTTACGCAGGGAACACTGAAGCTTTCTTT	CASSYAGNTEAFF
TRBV6-1	-	TRBD1	TRBJ1-1	TGTGCCAGCAGTGAAGTGAGAGGGACAGCCACTGAAGCTTTCTTT	CASSEVRGTATEAFF
TRBV28	-	-	TRBJ1-5	TGTGCCAGCAGTGGCGGATTTCAGCCCCAGCATTTT	CASSGGFQPQHF
TRBV5-6	-	-	TRBJ2-4	TGTGCCAGCAGTAATACCGGGACAAATGCTGACATTCAGTACTTC	CASSNTGTNADIQYF
TRBV7-2	-	-	TRBJ1-3	TGTGCCAGCAGCCCGAATTTTGGGGCTGGAAACACCATATATTTT	CASSPNFGAGNTIYF
TRBV7-2	-	TRBD2	TRBJ2-1	TGTGCCAGCAGCCCCCGGTGGGCGGGAGGGAGGTCCTACAATGAGCAGTTCTTC	CASSPRWAGGRSYNEQFF
TRBV5-8	-	-	TRBJ2-4	TGTGCCAGCAGCTTGGGAGTTGCCAAAAACATTCAGTACTTC	CASSLGVAKNIQYF
TRBV2	-	-	TRBJ2-4	TGTGCCAGCAGTGTCCTAGCCAAAAACATTCAGTACTTC	CASSVLAKNIQYF
TRBV5-1	-	-	TRBJ1-2	TGTGCCAGCAGCTTGAACCCCTATGGCTACACCTTC	CASSLNPYGYTF
TRBV4-3	-	TRBD1	TRBJ2-6	TGCGCCAGCAGCCAAGTGGACAGGGCTGGGGCCAACGTCCTGACTTTC	CASSQVDRAGANVLTF
TRBV20-1	-	-	TRBJ1-2	TGCAGTGCTCCGGCGTTCGGCTACACCTTC	CSAPAFGYTF
TRBV28	-	-	TRBJ2-2	TGTGCCAGCAGTTTAGGGGGGGCAAGCACCGGGGAGCTGTTTTTT	CASSLGGASTGELFF
TRBV7-8	-	TRBD2	TRBJ2-1	TGTGCCAGCAGCTTAGACCCCTCAGCGGGAGGGCTCGGTTCCTACAATGAGCAGTTCTTC	CASSLDPSAGGLGSYNEQFF
TRBV5-1	-	TRBD2	TRBJ2-5	TGCGCCAGCAGCGCAGACGGGGGGATGGAGACCCAGTACTTC	CASSADGGMETQYF
TRBV5-1	-	-	TRBJ1-2	TGCGCCAGCAGCTCGGAACCAACTAACTATGGCTACACCTTC	CASSSEPTNYGYTF
TRBV19	-	TRBD2	TRBJ2-1	TGTGCCAGTAGCGGGACTAGCGGGAAGAATGAGCAGTTCTTC	CASSGTSGKNEQFF
TRBV19	-	TRBD2	TRBJ2-7	TGTGCCAGTAGTCCAAGCGGGAGCACTGGCGAGCAGTACTTC	CASSPSGSTGEQYF
TRBV27	-	-	TRBJ2-5	TGTGCCAGCACTCGGGACGGGTCGGGATGGGAGACCCAGTACTTC	CASTRDGSGWETQYF
TRBV19	-	TRBD2	TRBJ2-1	TGTGCCAGTGAACCGGGACTAGCGGGAGGGTCTCTCTACAATGAGCAGTTCTTC	CASEPGLAGGSLYNEQFF
TRBV5-6	-	-	TRBJ1-1	TGTGCCAGCAGCCCCCCCGTGGGCGGGATGAACACTGAAGCTTTCTTT	CASSPPVGGMNTEAFF
TRBV9	-	TRBD2	TRBJ2-1	TGTGCCAGCAGCGTAGTTAGCGGGGGGGTGTATGAGCAGTTCTTC	CASSVVSGGVYEQFF
TRBV28	-	-	TRBJ2-2	TGTGCCAGCAAAGTTCAGACCGGGGAGCTGTTTTTT	CASKVQTGELFF
TRBV25-1	-	TRBD1	TRBJ2-7	TGTGCCAGCAGTGAACCCCCCAGGGGGTTATACGAGCAGTACTTC	CASSEPPRGLYEQYF
TRBV4-3	-	TRBD1	TRBJ1-2	TGCGCCAGCAGCCTTCAACAGGGGCCCGTAGATAATTATGGCTACACCTTC	CASSLQQGPVDNYGYTF
TRBV30	-	-	TRBJ2-1	TGTGCCTGGAATTTCGACTACAATGAGCAGTTCTTC	CAWNFDYNEQFF
TRBV18	-	-	TRBJ1-1	TGTGCCAGCTCACGGGACGGGTTGAACACTGAAGCTTTCTTT	CASSRDGLNTEAFF
TRBV6-5	-	TRBD1	TRBJ1-6	TGTGCCAGCACCCCAGGGGGGGCCGGCAATTCACCCCTCCACTTT	CASTPGGAGNSPLHF
TRBV11-2	-	TRBD1	TRBJ2-2	TGTGCCAGCAGCTTCACAGGGGCCAACGAGGAGCTGTTTTTT	CASSFTGANEELFF
TRBV7-9	-	TRBD1	TRBJ1-1	TGTGCCAGCAGCTATGGGACAGGGACGAACACTGAAGCTTTCTTT	CASSYGTGTNTEAFF
TRBV25-1	-	-	TRBJ2-7	TGTGCCAGCAGCCGCGCCTATCTATCCTACGAGCAGTACTTC	CASSRAYLSYEQYF
TRBV5-1	-	-	TRBJ2-2	TGCGCCAGCAGCCAGACACTGAACACCGGGGAGCTGTTTTTT	CASSQTLNTGELFF
TRBV7-2	-	TRBD1	TRBJ2-1	TGTGCCAGCAGCTCTGGACAGGGTTTGGTGGAGTTCTTC	CASSSGQGLVEFF
TRBV6-1	few	TRBD2	TRBJ2-1	TGTGCCAGCAGTGACCGCCTAGCGGGAGGCGGCAATGAGCAGTTCTTC	CASSDRLAGGGNEQFF
TRBV5-6	-	TRBD1	TRBJ1-3	TGTGCCACAAAAAGAGACAGGGTTGGAAACACCATATATTTT	CATKRDRVGNTIYF
TRBV15	-	-	TRBJ1-2	TGTGCCACCAGCAGAGGGGGGACTGCAGCTAACTATGGCTACACCTTC	CATSRGGTAANYGYTF
TRBV11-3	-	TRBD1	TRBJ2-5	TGTGCCAGCAGCGAAGGACAGGGATCGGGGGAGACCCAGTACTTC	CASSEGQGSGETQYF
TRBV7-8	-	TRBD1	TRBJ1-2	TGTGCCAGCAGCCCCGGGACAGGGTATGGCTACACCTTC	CASSPGTGYGYTF
TRBV10-1	-	-	TRBJ1-5	TGCGCCAGCAGTGAGTCGCCGTATAGGGGCAATCAGCCCCAGCATTTT	CASSESPYRGNQPQHF
TRBV5-5	-	-	TRBJ2-7	TGTGCCAGCAGCTTAGACTACGAGCAGTACTTC	CASSLDYEQYF
TRBV14	-	-	TRBJ2-7	TGTGCCAGCAGCCAATCCCAGGGTGCCTACGAGCAGTACTTC	CASSQSQGAYEQYF
TRBV7-9	-	-	TRBJ2-5	TGTGCCAGCAGCTCCGAGGGGGGGACAGTGGAGACCCAGTACTTC	CASSSEGGTVETQYF
TRBV10-2	-	TRBD1	TRBJ1-5	TGCGCCAGCAGTCCGACAGGGTCCGTACAGCCCCAGCATTTT	CASSPTGSVQPQHF
TRBV11-2	-	-	TRBJ1-5	TGTGCCAGCAGCTTAGATCTAGGCGAAGCCCAGCATTTT	CASSLDLGEAQHF
TRBV25-1	-	-	TRBJ1-5	TGTGCCAGCAGTGCCGCTAGCAATCAGCCCCAGCATTTT	CASSAASNQPQHF
TRBV11-2	-	-	TRBJ1-1	TGTGCCAGCAGCTCCCAGGGGAGGGTGAACACTGAAGCTTTCTTT	CASSSQGRVNTEAFF